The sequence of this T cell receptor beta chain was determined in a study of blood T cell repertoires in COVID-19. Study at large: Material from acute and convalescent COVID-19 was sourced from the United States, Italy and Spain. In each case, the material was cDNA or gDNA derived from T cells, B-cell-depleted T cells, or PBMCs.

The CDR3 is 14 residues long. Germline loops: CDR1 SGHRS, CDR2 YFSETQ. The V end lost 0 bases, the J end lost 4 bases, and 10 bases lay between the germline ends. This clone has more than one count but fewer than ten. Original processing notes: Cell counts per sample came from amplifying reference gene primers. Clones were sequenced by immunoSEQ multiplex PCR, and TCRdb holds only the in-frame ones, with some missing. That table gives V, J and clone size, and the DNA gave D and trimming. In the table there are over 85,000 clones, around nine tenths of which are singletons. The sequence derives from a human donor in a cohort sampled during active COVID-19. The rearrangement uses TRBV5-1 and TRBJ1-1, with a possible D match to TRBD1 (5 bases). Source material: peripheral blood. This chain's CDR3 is CASSLASGGTEAFF. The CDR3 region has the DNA TGCGCCAGCAGCTTGGCCAGCGGGGGCACTGAAGCTTTCTTT.